Following are 32 T cell receptor beta chains from one sample sequenced in a study of preoperative IRX-2 immunotherapy in early breast cancer. The assay was immunoSEQ multiplex PCR, and TCRdb's table has in-frame clones only and misses some. Counted here are almost 35,000 clones, about 96% occurring once; the ten biggest clones make up about 6.8%. Indicated treatment: preoperative locoregional IRX-2 cytokine immunotherapy. The specimen was obtained from a patient treated with IRX-2 immunotherapy. The receptor set was obtained from a human donor with breast cancer.

This clone was seen a single time. CDR3: CASTGGRTSRSYEQYF. The CDR3 bases are TGTGCCAGCACGGGGGGGAGGACTAGTCGCTCCTACGAGCAGTACTTC. The chain carries TRBV5-8 and TRBJ2-7; the match to TRBD2 covers 8 bases. The CDR3 consists of 16 residues. J was trimmed by 0 bases and V by 6 bases; bases with no gene match: 11. CDR1 and CDR2 from the germline V gene are SGHTS and YDEGEE. Based on the CDR3 plus reference TRBV5-8 and TRBJ2-7, the full variable domain is EAGVTQSPTHLIKTRGQQATLRCSPISGHTSVYWYQQALGLGLQFLLWYDEGEERNRGNFPPRFSGRQFPNYSSELNVNALELEDSALYLCASTGGRTSRSYEQYFGPGTRLTVT.

The chain employs TRBV6-6 and TRBJ2-1; TRBD2 matches 9 bases. The germline gives CDR1 MNHNY, CDR2 SVGAGI (reference sequence). The CDR3 has 15 amino acids. V lost 2 bases to trimming and J lost 5 bases; unmatched junction nucleotides: 4. DNA for the CDR3: TGTGCCAGCAGTTACGGCGGGGGGGCTAACAATGAGCAGTTCTTC. Residues: CASSYGGGANNEQFF.

The rearrangement uses TRBV7-2 and TRBJ2-3, with D unclear. The CDR3 covers 15 residues. CDR1 is SGHTA and CDR2 is FQGNSA in the germline V gene. V was cut by 2 bases and J by 6 bases, with 15 bases left in between. The CDR3 sequence is CASSLRLRIGDTQYF. The CDR3, as DNA: TGTGCCAGCAGCTTACGCTTGCGGATAGGGGATACGCAGTATTTT.

This chain joins TRBV13 and TRBJ2-5; 8 positions agree with TRBD2. The junction had 3 bases not matched to a gene; V was cut back by 5 bases and J by 1 base. CDR1 is PRHDT and CDR2 is FYEKMQ in the germline V gene (reference sequence). The CDR3 covers 14 residues. This chain's CDR3 is CASSISGVQETQYF. CDR3 coding DNA: TGTGCCAGCAGCATTAGCGGGGTCCAAGAGACCCAGTACTTC.

This rearrangement joins TRBV29-1 to TRBJ2-1; TRBD2 is a possible D gene (5 bases). V was pared by 7 bases and J by 2 bases, with 15 bases between. This CDR3 is 14 amino acids long. Germline V CDR1 and CDR2: SQVTM, ANQGSEA. The CDR3 spells CSANSGPTYNEQFF. For the CDR3, the DNA is TGCAGCGCCAACAGCGGTCCTACCTACAATGAGCAGTTCTTC.

The chain joins TRBV9 to TRBJ2-7; no clear D. The CDR3 spans 13 residues. V lost 0 bases, J lost 7 bases, and 11 bases lay in between. Germline V gene lookup returns CDR1 SGDLS and CDR2 YYNGEE. The CDR3 bases are TGTGCCAGCAGCGTAGTAGTCTTCGGGGAGCAGTACTTC. It codes for CASSVVVFGEQYF.

The genes are TRBV7-2 and TRBJ1-4; 7 bases map to TRBD1. This CDR3 is built from 17 residues. Germline V gives CDR1 SGHTA, CDR2 FQGNSA. J gave up 8 bases and V 1 base, and 13 bases lay outside the gene matches. This CDR3 is CASSLGPPTGSREKLFF. In DNA form, the CDR3 reads TGTGCCAGCAGCTTAGGTCCCCCGACAGGGTCTCGGGAAAAACTGTTTTTT.

This rearrangement joins TRBV6-1 to TRBJ2-7; 9 nucleotides match TRBD1. Germline lookup yields CDR1 MNHNS and CDR2 SASEGT. V was pared by 5 bases and J by 12 bases, with 11 bases of the junction left unmatched. This CDR3 contains 13 residues. This chain's CDR3 is CASSSPGQGPPYF. The CDR3 nucleotides are TGTGCCAGCAGTTCTCCGGGACAGGGCCCCCCGTACTTC.

The CDR3 DNA follows: TGTGCCAGCCGCTGGGGGCTAGCGGGGGGGCAGACCGGGGAGCTGTTTTTT. Translating it yields CASRWGLAGGQTGELFF. The rearrangement links TRBV5-6 to TRBJ2-2; 12 positions agree with TRBD2. V gave up 7 bases and J gave up 5 bases; unmatched junction bases: 12. Germline loops: CDR1 SGHDT, CDR2 YYEEEE. CDR3 length: 17 residues.

V and J are TRBV6-1 and TRBJ2-3; 10 nucleotides line up with TRBD2. J was trimmed by 2 bases and V by 2 bases; bases with no gene match: 7. Germline values: CDR1 MNHNS, CDR2 SASEGT. The CDR3 has 17 amino acids. The CDR3 bases are TGTGCCAGCAGTGAAACGGTAGCGGGGGGCGTCACAGATACGCAGTATTTT. Its protein product is CASSETVAGGVTDTQYF.

This clone was seen once. V usage is TRBV6-5 and J usage is TRBJ2-1, with 9 bases aligning to TRBD2. The CDR3 spans 16 residues. Germline loops: CDR1 MNHEY, CDR2 SVGAGI. The V gene end was trimmed by 4 bases and the J gene end by 5 bases; junction bases not matched to a gene: 9. CDR3 DNA sequence: TGTGCCAGCAGTTGGACGGGGCGGGGGGGCCACAATGAGCAGTTCTTC. Amino acid sequence: CASSWTGRGGHNEQFF.

This chain links TRBV5-1 with TRBJ2-5, with a weak D call TRBD2 (6 bases). The CDR3 is 16 amino acids. The germline V gene has CDR1 SGHRS and CDR2 YFSETQ. The V and J ends lost 0 bases and 3 bases respectively, with 15 bases between them. CDR3 region: CASSLGNAGMEETQYF. CDR3 sequence (DNA): TGCGCCAGCAGCTTGGGAAACGCGGGGATGGAAGAGACCCAGTACTTC. Full variable domain (rest looked up from reference TRBV5-1 and TRBJ2-5): KAGVTQTPRYLIKTRGQQVTLSCSPISGHRSVSWYQQTPGQGLQFLFEYFSETQRNKGNFPGRFSGRQFSNSRSEMNVSTLELGDSALYLCASSLGNAGMEETQYFGPGTRLLVL.

This clone has just one count. V usage is TRBV21-1 and J usage is TRBJ1-2. TRBV21-1 corresponds to a pseudogene. This CDR3 spans 16 amino acids. The CDR3 loop reads CASILWGIPLTSGYTF. CDR3 in DNA: TGTGCCAGCATATTGTGGGGAATACCGCTTACATCTGGCTACACCTTC.

V usage is TRBV9 and J usage is TRBJ1-1; 7 bases align to TRBD1. CDR3 length: 14 residues. With V trimmed by 0 bases and J by 5 bases, 4 bases remained unmatched. Germline V gene data show CDR1 as SGDLS and CDR2 as YYNGEE. The CDR3 protein is CASSVGTGVTEAFF. The CDR3 nucleotides read TGTGCCAGCAGCGTAGGAACAGGGGTAACTGAAGCTTTCTTT.

The chain employs TRBV5-4 and TRBJ2-3; D may be TRBD1 or TRBD2 (6 bases each). Trimming cost V 8 bases and J 6 bases, with 19 bases left between them. The CDR3 sequence is 14 residues long. CDR1 and CDR2 (germline): SGHNT, YYREEE (reference sequence). CDR3 DNA: TGTGCCAGTAATAAGAGGGGGGCTGGGGATACGCAGTATTTT. Its protein product is CASNKRGAGDTQYF.

This chain links TRBV9 with TRBJ2-7; TRBD2 matches at 10 bases. Germline CDR1 and CDR2: SGDLS and YYNGEE. J gave up 2 bases and V 5 bases, and 4 bases lay outside the gene matches. This CDR3 comprises 14 residues. The CDR3 coding sequence is TGTGCCAGCAGTCCTAGCGGGAGACCCTACGAGCAGTACTTC. This gives the protein CASSPSGRPYEQYF.

The chain carries TRBV18 and TRBJ1-1, with D hard to call. From germline, CDR1 is KGHSH and CDR2 LQKENI. The CDR3 covers 15 residues. Deletions cut 3 bases from V and 4 bases from J, with 15 bases between. The CDR3 sequence: CASSPTPSTGTEAFF. CDR3 coding DNA: TGTGCCAGCTCACCCACGCCGAGTACCGGCACTGAAGCTTTCTTT.

The genes are TRBV6-1 and TRBJ2-3; a possible D gene is TRBD2 (6 bases). This CDR3 has 15 residues. V dropped 5 bases and J dropped 4 bases, with 16 bases sitting between them. Looked up from germline, CDR1 is MNHNS and CDR2 is SASEGT. CDR3 nucleotides: TGTGCCAGCAGTACCCCGGGACTTGTATCAGATACGCAGTATTTT. It yields the protein CASSTPGLVSDTQYF.

The genes are TRBV25-1 and TRBJ1-5; D is unclear. V was pared by 0 bases and J by 5 bases, with 8 bases between. Germline V gene sequence: CDR1 MGHDK, CDR2 SYGVNS. There are 14 residues in the CDR3. The chain's CDR3 is CASSEYRRDQPQHF. DNA of the CDR3: TGTGCCAGCAGTGAATATCGCCGGGATCAGCCCCAGCATTTT. The full variable domain, its missing parts supplied by reference TRBV25-1 and TRBJ1-5, is EADIYQTPRYLVIGTGKKITLECSQTMGHDKMYWYQQDPGMELHLIHYSYGVNSTEKGDLSSESTVSRIRTEHFPLTLESARPSHTSQYLCASSEYRRDQPQHFGDGTRLSIL.

V gene TRBV2 combines with J gene TRBJ1-4; maybe TRBD1 (5 bases). This CDR3 has 16 residues. V was cut by 6 bases and J by 4 bases, with 18 bases left in between. Germline loops: CDR1 SNHLY, CDR2 FYNNEI. The CDR3 DNA reads TGTGCCAGCAGGATTTTCCAGGGTTCCGGTAATGAAAAACTGTTTTTT. Protein sequence: CASRIFQGSGNEKLFF. The variable domain in full, completed from reference TRBV2 and TRBJ1-4, reads EPEVTQTPSHQVTQMGQEVILRCVPISNHLYFYWYRQILGQKVEFLVSFYNNEISEKSEIFDDQFSVERPDGSNFTLKIRSTKLEDSAMYFCASRIFQGSGNEKLFFGSGTQLSVL.

This chain links TRBV28 with TRBJ1-5; TRBD1 matches at 9 bases. CDR3 length: 13 residues. Trimming took 6 bases from V and 7 from J; bases not matched to a gene: 4. Germline V gene sequence: CDR1 MDHEN, CDR2 SYDVKM. As DNA, the CDR3 is TGTGCCAGCAGAGGACAGGGGAAACAGCCCCAGCATTTT. Translation gives CASRGQGKQPQHF.

The V gene is TRBV7-6, the J gene TRBJ1-4; 10 nucleotides line up with TRBD1. CDR3 length equals 15 residues. With V trimmed by 5 bases and J by 5 bases, 5 bases remained unmatched. The germline gives CDR1 SGHVS, CDR2 FNYEAQ. DNA of the CDR3: TGTGCCAGCAGCCTTGGACAGGGGGTAAATGAAAAACTGTTTTTT. Protein: CASSLGQGVNEKLFF.

The chain links TRBV5-1 to TRBJ2-1; D may be TRBD1 or TRBD2 (5 bases each). Germline values: CDR1 SGHRS, CDR2 YFSETQ. The CDR3 is 18 residues long. Between the trimmed V and J ends, which lost 0 bases and 3 bases, there was a span of 19 bases. The CDR3 nucleotides read TGCGCCAGCAGCTTGGAGGGGCGGGTATACGCGGGCTACAATGAGCAGTTCTTC. Protein sequence: CASSLEGRVYAGYNEQFF. Supplemented by reference TRBV5-1 and TRBJ2-1, the full variable domain reads KAGVTQTPRYLIKTRGQQVTLSCSPISGHRSVSWYQQTPGQGLQFLFEYFSETQRNKGNFPGRFSGRQFSNSRSEMNVSTLELGDSALYLCASSLEGRVYAGYNEQFFGPGTRLTVL.

This sequence joins TRBV7-2 and TRBJ1-5; D not resolved. Trimming removed 1 base at V and 7 bases at J, with 11 bases between. Germline CDR1 is SGHTA and CDR2 is FQGNSA. The CDR3 covers 14 residues. CDR3 coding DNA: TGTGCCAGCAGCTTAGAAGTGGGAGGCCAGCCCCAGCATTTT. Its protein product is CASSLEVGGQPQHF.

This clone was counted a single time. V usage is TRBV7-2 and J usage is TRBJ2-4, with D possibly matching TRBD1 (6 bases). This CDR3 comprises 16 residues. Trimming took 2 bases from V and 5 from J, leaving 16 bases between them. The germline gives CDR1 SGHTA, CDR2 FQGNSA. The CDR3 here is CASSLLGQGYENIQYF. The CDR3 DNA reads TGTGCCAGCAGCTTATTGGGACAAGGGTACGAAAACATTCAGTACTTC.

This rearrangement joins TRBV19 to TRBJ1-2; TRBD1 matches at 7 bases. After removal of 3 bases from V and 7 bases from J, the junction contained 17 bases not matched to a gene. Germline CDR1 LNHDA, CDR2 SQIVND (reference sequence). This CDR3 contains 17 residues. Here the CDR3 DNA reads TGTGCCAGTAGTATTCTGGGACCGGGACAGAGGTTCTTTGGCTACACCTTC. Translated: CASSILGPGQRFFGYTF. Using reference TRBV19 and TRBJ1-2 for the parts outside the CDR3, the full variable domain is DGGITQSPKYLFRKEGQNVTLSCEQNLNHDAMYWYRQDPGQGLRLIYYSQIVNDFQKGDIAEGYSVSREKKESFPLTVTSAQKNPTAFYLCASSILGPGQRFFGYTFGSGTRLTVV.

This chain connects TRBV28 to TRBJ1-2; maybe TRBD1 (6 bases). Trimming left V 8 bases short and J 8 bases short, with 18 bases between. The germline CDR1 and CDR2 sequences are MDHEN and SYDVKM. This CDR3 contains 13 residues. The CDR3, as DNA: TGTGCCAGCTCGATTGGCACAGGGAAAGGCTACACCTTC. The encoded protein is CASSIGTGKGYTF.

V usage is TRBV18 and J usage is TRBJ2-1; the D is unclear. The CDR3 consists of 11 residues. Trimming removed 2 bases at V and 7 bases at J, with 3 bases between. Germline loops: CDR1 KGHSH, CDR2 LQKENI. The CDR3 region is CASSPNNEQFF. CDR3 nucleotide sequence: TGTGCCAGCTCACCAAATAATGAGCAGTTCTTC.

This clone was counted once. The rearrangement links TRBV29-1 to TRBJ2-7; 10 bases match TRBD2. V lost 3 bases, J lost 6 bases, and 5 bases stayed unmatched. Germline V lookup: CDR1 SQVTM, CDR2 ANQGSEA. The CDR3 runs to 13 residues. The CDR3 region is CSVDSAGGIEQYF. The DNA for the CDR3 is TGCAGCGTTGATTCAGCGGGAGGGATCGAGCAGTACTTC.

The V gene is TRBV4-2, the J gene TRBJ2-1, with TRBD2 as a possible D gene (6 bases). The V gene lost 3 bases and the J gene lost 8 bases, with 20 bases spanning the gap. The CDR3 consists of 16 residues. Germline V gene sequence: CDR1 LGHNA, CDR2 YNFKEQ. CDR3 nucleotide sequence: TGTGCCAGCAGCCATGAGGAGGGGTTTACAAGGTATGAGCAGTTCTTC. This encodes CASSHEEGFTRYEQFF.

V and J are TRBV5-6 and TRBJ1-2; D call uncertain. The CDR3 sequence is 14 residues long. The germline CDR1 and CDR2 sequences are SGHDT and YYEEEE. The ends were cut back, 5 bases at V and 5 bases at J, with 16 bases in the middle. The CDR3 DNA sequence: TGTGCCAGCAGACCACCCCGTGGGGAGTATGGCTACACCTTC. Translated: CASRPPRGEYGYTF. Full variable domain (missing parts from reference TRBV5-6 and TRBJ1-2): DAGVTQSPTHLIKTRGQQVTLRCSPKSGHDTVSWYQQALGQGPQFIFQYYEEEERQRGNFPDRFSGHQFPNYSSELNVNALLLGDSALYLCASRPPRGEYGYTFGSGTRLTVV.

The V call is TRBV11-2, the J call TRBJ1-5; no clear D gene. Germline CDR1 and CDR2: SGHAT and FQNNGV. With 0 bases removed from V and 7 bases from J, the gap between germline ends came to 10 bases. The CDR3 contains 14 residues. The CDR3 DNA reads TGTGCCAGCAGCTTAGATGGAGGGTCCCAGCCCCAGCATTTT. Translating gives CASSLDGGSQPQHF.